This TCR beta chain was identified in a study of preoperative IRX-2 immunotherapy in early breast cancer (dated by TCRdb to between 2018 and 2021). To note about this clone: No antigen is known for it. No base quality values were provided; no much bigger clone lies one nucleotide off.

The V and J ends are trimmed by 4 bases and 4 bases, leaving 15 bases between them. From the cysteine up to the phenylalanine, the CDR3 has a length of 15 residues. CDR3 DNA is the only sequence kept; it has 45 bases, read in frame from the first base. CDR1 is given as SGDLS and CDR2 as YYNGEE, both from the germline V gene. Receptor libraries were prepared by the immunoSEQ multiplex PCR assay. This immuneACCESS table, as held by TCRdb, lists in-frame sequences with V and J called but not all clones. Of the missing ones, under half trace to an unresolved V gene in checked studies; the others have no known cause. The table for this sample lists more than 50,000 clones; approximately 94% of them were counted only once. Roughly 1.7% of the sample belongs to the ten largest clones. Read against the paper, the sample's treatment or condition label means: preoperative locoregional IRX-2 cytokine immunotherapy. The samples were obtained from a phase Ib study that tested preoperative, locoregional IRX-2 cytokine immunotherapy meant to prime immune responses. Patients with early-stage breast cancer who were given IRX-2 before surgery served as donors.

This specimen was collected from a patient treated with IRX-2 immunotherapy. This receptor was taken from a human donor with breast cancer. In this chain, TRBV9 is recombined with TRBJ1-5; matching of 5 bases hints at TRBD1 as the D gene. The nucleotides are TGTGCCAGCAGCCCCGGGGGATTCGGGAATCAGCCCCAGCATTTT. This yields the protein CASSPGGFGNQPQHF.